A single sample gave rise to the 30 T cell receptor beta chains below, sequenced in a study of cytomegalovirus exposure and HLA in healthy donors. PCR primers comprised 60 Vbeta and 13 Jbeta primers. Sequencing used immunoSEQ multiplex PCR; TCRdb keeps in-frame clones, though not all of them. The repertoire consists of more than 110,000 clones, with roughly 80% occurring once and the leading ten covering 6.8%. Sequencing used PBMCs. Receptors were obtained from a man aged 40-49 years in good health and CMV-seropositive.

The gene calls are TRBV2 and TRBJ2-4, with 11 bases matching TRBD2. This CDR3 is 14 amino acids long. The germline CDR1 and CDR2 sequences are SNHLY and FYNNEI. Trimming removed 1 base from V and 9 bases from J; junction bases left unmatched: 2. The DNA of the CDR3 is TGTGCCAGCAGTGAAGATAGCGGGGGGGCCATTCAGTACTTC. Encoded protein: CASSEDSGGAIQYF.

V is TRBV28 and J is TRBJ1-5, with TRBD1 identical over 7 bases. Trimming took 5 bases from V and 7 from J; bases not matched to a gene: 8. Germline V lookup: CDR1 MDHEN, CDR2 SYDVKM. This CDR3 is built from 14 residues. CDR3 protein: CASSQTGAGQPQHF. In DNA form, the CDR3 reads TGTGCCAGCAGTCAAACAGGGGCTGGGCAGCCCCAGCATTTT.

The genes are TRBV7-9 and TRBJ1-2, with 8 positions matching TRBD1. Germline V CDR1 and CDR2: SEHNR, FQNEAQ (reference sequence). After removal of 4 bases from V and 4 bases from J, the junction contained 5 bases not matched to a gene. The CDR3 is 14 amino acids. The CDR3 reads CASSSGQGGYGYTF. CDR3 bases: TGTGCCAGCAGCTCCGGACAGGGCGGCTATGGCTACACCTTC.

The chain couples TRBV27 to TRBJ1-1; 11 bases align to TRBD1. Germline CDR1 reads MNHEY; CDR2 reads SMNVEV (reference sequence). The CDR3 covers 14 residues. J lost 6 bases, V lost 5 bases, and 5 bases had no gene match. The CDR3 DNA reads TGTGCCAGCAGTAGGACAGGGGGCTACGCTGAAGCTTTCTTT. This gives the protein CASSRTGGYAEAFF.

This chain uses TRBV5-6 with TRBJ2-2, with 9 bases aligning to TRBD2. V shed 5 bases, J shed 5 bases, and the junction held 4 bases outside the gene matches. The CDR3 extends over 14 amino acids. CDR1 and CDR2 (germline): SGHDT, YYEEEE. DNA of the CDR3: TGTGCCAGCAGACTGGCGGGGGGGACCGGGGAGCTGTTTTTT. Translated, it gives CASRLAGGTGELFF.

The gene calls are TRBV5-1 and TRBJ2-3; 14 nucleotides align to TRBD2. J lost 1 base, V lost 3 bases, and 13 bases had no gene match. The CDR3 has 20 residues. Germline CDR1 is SGHRS and CDR2 is YFSETQ. As DNA, the CDR3 is TGCGCCAGCAGCTCGTGGACTAGCGGGAGGTCGAGCTTAGGCACAGATACGCAGTATTTT. Protein sequence: CASSSWTSGRSSLGTDTQYF.

This clone has only one observation. The chain couples TRBV7-2 to TRBJ2-5; no reliable D call. The ends were cut back, 1 base at V and 2 bases at J, with 11 bases in the middle. CDR3 length equals 15 residues. Per the germline V gene, CDR1 is SGHTA and CDR2 is FQGNSA. This CDR3 is CASSLVHHTQETQYF. CDR3 nucleotide sequence: TGTGCCAGCAGCTTAGTGCACCATACTCAAGAGACCCAGTACTTC.

This clone was seen a handful of times. V usage is TRBV19 and J usage is TRBJ1-5; 7 nucleotides align to TRBD1. Germline trimming cut 7 bases from V and 0 bases from J; bases unmatched to any gene: 12. Germline CDR1 LNHDA, CDR2 SQIVND (reference sequence). There are 17 residues in the CDR3. CDR3 sequence reads: CASTLTGQAYSNQPQHF. CDR3 nucleotides: TGTGCCAGTACCCTAACCGGACAGGCCTATAGCAATCAGCCCCAGCATTTT.

This clone was found once. The rearrangement uses TRBV6-5 and TRBJ1-1; 7 bases are a match to TRBD1. Losses at the gene ends were 0 bases for V and 3 bases for J; bases not matched to a gene: 4. This CDR3 comprises 15 residues. CDR1 MNHEY and CDR2 SVGAGI come from the germline V gene. The DNA of the CDR3 is TGTGCCAGCAGTTACTCAAACAGGGGATACACTGAAGCTTTCTTT. This sequence encodes CASSYSNRGYTEAFF.

The chain is built from TRBV7-6 and TRBJ2-3; tentatively, D is TRBD1 (6 bases). CDR1 is SGHVS, CDR2 FNYEAQ, per germline. V was trimmed by 3 bases and J by 0 bases, leaving 10 bases between them. CDR3 length equals 15 residues. The CDR3 DNA follows: TGTGCCAGCAGCTTGGACAGATATAGCACAGATACGCAGTATTTT. Protein: CASSLDRYSTDTQYF.

The chain recombines TRBV6-1 with TRBJ1-2; possibly TRBD1 for D (5 bases). This CDR3 contains 17 residues. Germline loops: CDR1 MNHNS, CDR2 SASEGT. V lost 4 bases to trimming and J lost 2 bases, with 20 bases between them. The CDR3 bases are TGTGCCAGCAGTGGTCCCCCGGGGACTAACCCCAACTATGGCTACACCTTC. This gives the protein CASSGPPGTNPNYGYTF.

The V call is TRBV7-2, the J call TRBJ2-5; D possibly corresponds to TRBD1 (5 bases). Per germline, CDR1 SGHTA and CDR2 FQGNSA. The V end lost 0 bases, the J end lost 11 bases, and 10 bases lay between the germline ends. CDR3 length: 12 amino acids. The chain's CDR3 is CASSLARERQYF. In nucleotides, the CDR3 is TGTGCCAGCAGCTTAGCCAGGGAACGGCAGTACTTC. Combining the CDR3 with reference TRBV7-2 and TRBJ2-5 gives the whole variable domain GAGVSQSPSNKVTEKGKDVELRCDPISGHTALYWYRQSLGQGLEFLIYFQGNSAPDKSGLPSDRFSAERTGGSVSTLTIQRTQQEDSAVYLCASSLARERQYFGPGTRLLVL.

The chain carries TRBV5-1 and TRBJ1-1, with 8 bases fitting TRBD1. CDR1 and CDR2 (germline): SGHRS, YFSETQ. With 4 bases clipped from V and 1 base from J, the junction kept 6 bases outside the gene matches. The CDR3 consists of 15 residues. The chain's CDR3 is CASSMGTGANTEAFF. In nucleotides, the CDR3 is TGCGCCAGCAGCATGGGGACAGGAGCGAACACTGAAGCTTTCTTT.

This chain links TRBV19 with TRBJ1-5, with 12 bases identical to TRBD1. CDR3 length: 17 residues. Germline CDR1 reads LNHDA; CDR2 reads SQIVND (reference sequence). The J segment lost 5 bases and the V segment lost 6 bases, leaving 11 bases of the junction unmatched. The CDR3 loop reads CASRPRAWDRGHQPQHF. The DNA of the CDR3 is TGTGCCAGTAGGCCAAGGGCCTGGGACAGGGGGCATCAGCCCCAGCATTTT. Full variable domain (outside the CDR3, taken from reference TRBV19 and TRBJ1-5): DGGITQSPKYLFRKEGQNVTLSCEQNLNHDAMYWYRQDPGQGLRLIYYSQIVNDFQKGDIAEGYSVSREKKESFPLTVTSAQKNPTAFYLCASRPRAWDRGHQPQHFGDGTRLSIL.

The V call is TRBV5-1, the J call TRBJ2-3; 9 bases align to TRBD1. The CDR3 has 15 residues. In germline, CDR1 is SGHRS, CDR2 YFSETQ. With 0 bases clipped from V and 7 bases from J, the junction kept 6 bases outside the gene matches. The CDR3 is CASSLEGTGSHTQYF. CDR3 nucleotide sequence: TGCGCCAGCAGCTTGGAGGGGACAGGGTCCCATACGCAGTATTTT.

V is TRBV19 and J is TRBJ2-2; the match to TRBD2 covers 8 bases. The V segment lost 4 bases and the J segment 3 bases; nucleotides outside the gene matches: 1. This CDR3 spans 14 amino acids. From germline, CDR1 is LNHDA and CDR2 SQIVND (reference sequence). This chain's CDR3 is CASSTGGHTGELFF. The DNA for the CDR3 is TGTGCCAGTAGTACGGGAGGGCACACCGGGGAGCTGTTTTTT.

The chain is built from TRBV5-1 and TRBJ2-1; 11 bases fit TRBD2. Germline V gives CDR1 SGHRS, CDR2 YFSETQ. J gave up 8 bases and V 0 bases, and 4 bases lay outside the gene matches. CDR3 length: 15 amino acids. The CDR3 loop reads CASSLELAGEDEQFF. In DNA, the CDR3 is TGCGCCAGCAGCTTGGAACTAGCGGGAGAGGATGAGCAGTTCTTC.

V usage is TRBV5-6 and J usage is TRBJ2-1, with D possibly matching TRBD1 (6 bases). Germline V CDR1 and CDR2: SGHDT, YYEEEE. Trimming took off 3 bases at V and 7 bases at J, with 17 bases between the two ends. There are 15 residues in the CDR3. The CDR3 DNA is TGTGCCAGCAGCTCGAACAGGGTGGGAGAGAATGAGCAGTTCTTC. It encodes CASSSNRVGENEQFF.

This chain joins TRBV7-2 and TRBJ2-6; TRBD1 aligns across 8 bases. Losses at the gene ends were 5 bases for V and 2 bases for J; bases not matched to a gene: 2. Germline V gene data show CDR1 as SGHTA and CDR2 as FQGNSA. The CDR3 is 15 residues long. CDR3 in DNA: TGTGCCAGCAGCCAGGGGGCGGCTGGGGCCAACGTCCTGACTTTC. As protein: CASSQGAAGANVLTF.

The chain links TRBV25-1 to TRBJ1-4, with 8 bases matching TRBD1. The CDR3 runs 15 residues. CDR1 and CDR2 (germline): MGHDK, SYGVNS. J lost 6 bases, V lost 5 bases, and 8 bases had no gene match. CDR3 sequence: CASSTPDREDEKLFF. CDR3 DNA sequence: TGTGCCAGCAGTACTCCGGACAGGGAGGATGAAAAACTGTTTTTT.

With respect to this clone: A far larger clone is one nucleotide away, so this likely arose from a read error. Other nucleotide sequences from this sample produce the same CDR3. As DNA, the CDR3 is TGTGCCAGCAGCGAGACCAGCGGGAGGGCATCCTACAATGAGCAGTTCTTC. As protein: CASSETSGRASYNEQFF. This rearrangement joins TRBV13 to TRBJ2-1, with 10 bases that match TRBD2. The CDR3 is 17 residues long. V was clipped by 5 bases and J by 1 base; unmatched bases: 8. Germline V lookup: CDR1 PRHDT, CDR2 FYEKMQ (reference sequence). Looking up the rest from reference TRBV13 and TRBJ2-1 gives the full variable domain: AAGVIQSPRHLIKEKRETATLKCYPIPRHDTVYWYQQGPGQDPQFLISFYEKMQSDKGSIPDRFSAQQFSDYHSELNMSSLELGDSALYFCASSETSGRASYNEQFFGPGTRLTVL.

This chain connects TRBV10-3 to TRBJ2-7; D ambiguous. The CDR3 sequence is 13 residues long. Per germline, CDR1 ENHRY and CDR2 SYGVKD. Between the trimmed V and J ends, which lost 7 bases and 6 bases, there was a span of 16 bases. This CDR3 is CAIKAPRSREQYF. For the CDR3, the DNA is TGTGCCATCAAAGCGCCGCGGAGTCGCGAGCAGTACTTC.

The CDR3 reads CASTDPLAYEQFF. The CDR3 DNA reads TGTGCCAGCACCGATCCACTAGCGTACGAGCAGTTCTTC. The chain links TRBV7-9 to TRBJ2-1; 7 bases are a match to TRBD2. Germline loops: CDR1 SEHNR, CDR2 FQNEAQ (reference sequence). The CDR3 sequence is 13 residues long. V dropped 7 bases and J dropped 10; count of bases not matched to a gene: 10.

Points on this clone: Germline is not matched at one junction end, which may reflect a read error. This chain connects TRBV7-7 to TRBJ2-3; tentatively, D is TRBD1 (5 bases). CDR1 and CDR2 from the germline V gene are SSHAT and FNYEAQ (reference sequence). The CDR3 is 16 residues long. CDR3 sequence: CASSLGSGLSTDTQYF. CDR3 in DNA: TGTGCTAGCAGCTTAGGGTCAGGGCTTAGCACAGATACGCAGTATTTT.

This clone was recorded once. The CDR3 is CAGGLLLDTQYF. CDR3 nucleotide sequence: TGTGCCGGAGGACTGCTCCTCGATACGCAGTATTTT. The chain has TRBV7-9 and TRBJ2-3; a possible D gene is TRBD2 (5 bases). Germline V gene lookup returns CDR1 SEHNR and CDR2 FQNEAQ (reference sequence). The CDR3 is 12 residues long. V gave up 11 bases and J gave up 6 bases, with 15 bases separating them.

The chain links TRBV5-4 to TRBJ2-5, with TRBD1 as a possible D gene (6 bases). The CDR3 spans 15 residues. The V end was cut by 0 bases, the J end by 1 base, with 10 bases between. Per germline, CDR1 SGHNT and CDR2 YYREEE (reference sequence). DNA for the CDR3: TGTGCCAGCAGCTTGGGTTGGACAGCCCAAGAGACCCAGTACTTC. Protein product: CASSLGWTAQETQYF.

This clone was detected once. The J gene is TRBJ2-7, the V gene TRBV5-6, with 16 bases aligning to TRBD2. The CDR3 is 17 residues long. Germline V lookup: CDR1 SGHDT, CDR2 YYEEEE. Trimming removed 0 bases from V and 7 bases from J; junction bases left unmatched: 7. CDR3 protein: CASSLGGTSGRAHEQYF. The CDR3 DNA sequence: TGTGCCAGCAGCTTGGGTGGGACTAGCGGGAGGGCCCATGAGCAGTACTTC.

This sequence joins TRBV5-1 and TRBJ1-1, with 9 bases lining up with TRBD1. This CDR3 is 13 amino acids long. CDR1 and CDR2 (germline): SGHRS, YFSETQ. With V trimmed by 4 bases and J by 7 bases, 5 bases remained unmatched. CDR3 in amino acids: CASSVTGGYEAFF. Written as DNA, the CDR3 is TGCGCCAGCAGCGTAACAGGGGGCTATGAAGCTTTCTTT.

V gene TRBV7-2 combines with J gene TRBJ1-1, with no clear D. Germline V gives CDR1 SGHTA, CDR2 FQGNSA. The CDR3 contains 15 residues. The V end lost 6 bases, the J end lost 1 base, and 15 bases lay between the germline ends. CDR3 sequence (DNA): TGTGCCAGCAGGATTACCGGACTGGGGAACACTGAAGCTTTCTTT. It specifies CASRITGLGNTEAFF.

V and J are TRBV7-3 and TRBJ2-7; a possible D gene is TRBD2 (6 bases). Germline CDR1 and CDR2: SGHTA and FQGTGA. Between the trimmed V and J ends, which lost 2 bases and 6 bases, there was a span of 11 bases. The CDR3 runs 13 residues. CDR3 region: CASSLVRGFEQYF. DNA for the CDR3: TGTGCCAGCAGCTTAGTGCGGGGATTCGAGCAGTACTTC.